This TCR beta chain is from a study of identical twins. Points from the study as a whole: Rather than following the same donors, the conclusions depended on cross-sectional statistical analysis. Surplus twin overlap in beta out-of-frame sequences was less pronounced.

As concerns this clonotype: Its cognate antigen is unknown.

Template switching supplied a universal primer site; unique molecular identifiers were carried on the cDNA. In TCRdb, the 5' RACE reads were re-called with MiXCR into one record per CDR3 protein. The sample records fewer than 650,000 distinct CDR3 sequences, under 8.5% being singletons. From germline, CDR1 is SNHLY and CDR2 FYNNEI. With V trimmed by 4 bases and J by 1 base, 8 bases remained unmatched. The CDR3 length is 17 residues. The same specimen was also included in a second study, on yellow fever vaccine responses in identical twins. That publication notes: Vaccine-induced T cell responses in twins were reportedly observed to appear partly convergent, partly personalized.

The chain links TRBV2 to TRBJ2-5; TRBD2 matches 11 bases. Sequencing input: PBMCs. The TCR was taken from a woman between 18 and 29 years old in good health. CDR3 DNA sequence: TGTGCCAGCAGTGCCCCGGGACTAGCGGATACCCAAGAGACCCAGTACTTC. Amino acid sequence: CASSAPGLADTQETQYF. Using reference TRBV2 and TRBJ2-5 for the parts outside the CDR3, the full variable domain is EPEVTQTPSHQVTQMGQEVILRCVPISNHLYFYWYRQILGQKVEFLVSFYNNEISEKSEIFDDQFSVERPDGSNFTLKIRSTKLEDSAMYFCASSAPGLADTQETQYFGPGTRLLVL.